This is a list of T cell receptor beta chains from one sample in a study of blood T cell repertoires in COVID-19. TCRdb's table, derived via immunoSEQ multiplex PCR, lists solely in-frame clones and lacks some. The top ten clones hold less than 3% of a sample with around 180,000 clones, about 85% of them seen once. The sequencing sample was made of peripheral blood. These receptors were taken from a woman aged 25 to 39 with active or convalescent COVID-19. Each CDR3 is given with its conserved first and last residue. D genes are given only for firm matches. The size entry is marked missing in some rows and otherwise reads once, few, many or a size class.

v_call	j_call	clone_size	d_call	cdr3_nt	cdr3_aa
TRBV6-5	TRBJ1-5	-	-	TGTGCCAGCAGCTCACAGGGAACCAATCAGCCCCAGCATTTT	CASSSQGTNQPQHF
TRBV2	TRBJ1-2	-	TRBD1	TGTGCCAGCGGCTCGGGCGGGACAGCCTATGGCTACACCTTC	CASGSGGTAYGYTF
TRBV7-9	TRBJ1-2	-	-	TGTGCCAGCAGCTTAGTGGGGGCTCTTGCGTTGGACTATGGCTACACCTTC	CASSLVGALALDYGYTF
TRBV9	TRBJ1-2	-	-	TGTGCCAGCAGCGTTTCGAACTATGGCTACACCTTC	CASSVSNYGYTF
TRBV13	TRBJ2-7	-	-	TGTGCCAGCAGCTTACCCTTTCGCGGAGAAAGCTCCTACGAGCAGTACTTC	CASSLPFRGESSYEQYF
TRBV2	TRBJ1-1	-	TRBD1	TGTGCCAGCAGTGAATCCCTACCCCGACAGGGTTCCACTGAAGCTTTCTTT	CASSESLPRQGSTEAFF
TRBV10-1	TRBJ2-5	-	-	TGCGCCAGCAGTGACAGGGGAGAGACCCAGTACTTC	CASSDRGETQYF
TRBV12-3/TRBV12-4	TRBJ1-1	-	-	TGTGCCAGCAGTCCCCGCGCAGGGACTGAAGCTTTCTTT	CASSPRAGTEAFF
TRBV11-2	TRBJ2-7	-	TRBD1	TGTGCCAGCAGCTTGGACAGGGGGCCAGCCTACGAGCAGTACTTC	CASSLDRGPAYEQYF
TRBV18	TRBJ2-1	-	TRBD2	TGTGCCAGCTCACCGGGACTAGCGGGAGGGTACAATGAGCAGTTCTTC	CASSPGLAGGYNEQFF
TRBV28	TRBJ1-6	-	-	TGTGCCAGCAGTGTGGGAATGACCACAAGGGGCTTTTCACCCCTCCACTTT	CASSVGMTTRGFSPLHF
TRBV3-1/TRBV3-2	TRBJ2-7	few	-	TGTGCCAGCAGTTTACAGGGGGGGATCTACGAGCAGTACTTC	CASSLQGGIYEQYF
TRBV28	TRBJ2-5	-	TRBD2	TGTGCCAGCAGGGGGATAGCGGGAGGCCAAGAGACCCAGTACTTC	CASRGIAGGQETQYF
TRBV9	TRBJ1-2	-	-	TGTGCCAGTCGCGGCAACTATGGCTACACCTTC	CASRGNYGYTF
TRBV10-3	TRBJ2-2	-	TRBD2	TGTGCCATCAGTGAGAGGGGAGGGCGCGGGGAGCTGTTTTTT	CAISERGGRGELFF
TRBV21-1	TRBJ1-5	-	-	TGTGCCAGCAGCAAAGGGGGGGATGTGAGCAATCAGCCCCAGCATTTT	CASSKGGDVSNQPQHF
TRBV18	TRBJ2-2	-	TRBD1	TGTGCCAGCTCACCAGGGACAGGGGGCGCTGACGGGGAGCTGTTTTTT	CASSPGTGGADGELFF
TRBV28	TRBJ1-2	-	-	TGTGCCAGCAGTTTATTCACGGTCCAATATGGCTACACCTTC	CASSLFTVQYGYTF
TRBV5-1	TRBJ2-7	-	-	TGCGCCAGCAGCTTGGCCGAGGCCGTTAGGTCCTACGAGCAGTACTTC	CASSLAEAVRSYEQYF
TRBV5-1	TRBJ1-1	-	TRBD1	TGCGCCAGCAGCTTGGCTGGCAGGGGGCATGCTTTCTTT	CASSLAGRGHAFF
TRBV7-9	TRBJ2-3	once	-	TGTGCCAGCAGCTTAAAGCTTGTATGGGGCGTCGTGAGCACAGATACGCAGTATTTT	CASSLKLVWGVVSTDTQYF
TRBV28	TRBJ2-7	-	TRBD1	TGTGCCAGCAACGCCGGGACAGGGTTGGGATACGAGCAGTACTTC	CASNAGTGLGYEQYF
TRBV11-3	TRBJ2-2	-	TRBD2	TGTGCCAGCAGCAAGCGGGAACCTTATACCGGGGAGCTGTTTTTT	CASSKREPYTGELFF
TRBV20-1	TRBJ1-1	-	-	TGCAGTGCCCAGGTCGATACTGAAGCTTTCTTT	CSAQVDTEAFF
TRBV11-2	TRBJ2-1	-	TRBD2	TGTGCCAGCAGTTCCTTAGCGGGAGGGCCTGGAACCTACAATGAGCAGTTCTTC	CASSSLAGGPGTYNEQFF
TRBV18	TRBJ1-2	-	TRBD1	TGTGCCAGCTCACCACCGGTACAGGGGGCGGATGGCTACACCTTC	CASSPPVQGADGYTF
TRBV29-1	TRBJ1-2	-	-	TGCAGCTCTCGAGCAGGGGCAGGGGGCTACACCTTC	CSSRAGAGGYTF
TRBV6-4	TRBJ2-1	-	TRBD2	TGTGCCAGTGGACCAGGGAAAACTAGCGGGGCCTACAATGAGCAGTTCTTC	CASGPGKTSGAYNEQFF
TRBV30	TRBJ2-7	-	TRBD2	TGTGCCTGGAGTGTACTCGGCGGGGGACTCTACGAGCAGTACTTC	CAWSVLGGGLYEQYF
TRBV19	TRBJ1-4	few	-	TGTGCCAGTAGTATAGCCCCCAGGCCGGGAGCTAATGAAAAACTGTTTTTT	CASSIAPRPGANEKLFF
TRBV6-5	TRBJ2-1	-	TRBD2	TGTGCCAGCAGCCAGACTAGCGGGGGGGCCAATGAGCAGTTCTTC	CASSQTSGGANEQFF
TRBV4-2	TRBJ2-1	-	TRBD2	TGTGCCAGCAGCCTAGGGACTAGCGGGATTGTGCTCAATGAGCAGTTCTTC	CASSLGTSGIVLNEQFF
TRBV18	TRBJ1-5	-	-	TGTGCCAGCTCACCACCGAACAGGGTGGGGGTTTATAGCAATCAGCCCCAGCATTTT	CASSPPNRVGVYSNQPQHF
TRBV7-2	TRBJ2-7	-	-	TGTGCCAGCAGCTTAGAGGGGGTCTACGAGCAGTACTTC	CASSLEGVYEQYF
TRBV29-1	TRBJ1-2	-	TRBD1	TGCAGCGTTGACCAGGGGGTTGGCTACACCTTC	CSVDQGVGYTF
TRBV2	TRBJ1-3	-	-	TGTGCCAGCAGCGGGACTTACCGCTCTGGAAACACCATATATTTT	CASSGTYRSGNTIYF
TRBV18	TRBJ2-1	-	-	TGTGCCAGCTCACCGCCAGGGGTTTCGGGTTACAATGAGCAGTTCTTC	CASSPPGVSGYNEQFF
TRBV6-5	TRBJ1-1	-	-	TGTGCCAGCAGTTACTCAGGAGGGGAAGCTTTCTTT	CASSYSGGEAFF
TRBV6-5	TRBJ1-4	-	-	TGTGCCAGCAGCTCCCAACAGGGTTTAGGAGAAAAACTGTTTTTT	CASSSQQGLGEKLFF
TRBV27	TRBJ2-7	-	TRBD1	TGTGCCAGCAGTTTAAGGGGGCCCGGAACCTACGAGCAGTACTTC	CASSLRGPGTYEQYF
TRBV6-6	TRBJ1-5	-	-	TGTGCCAGCAGCTTCGGGAGGGGATCGGGTCAGCCCCAGCATTTT	CASSFGRGSGQPQHF
TRBV5-1	TRBJ1-1	-	-	TGCGCCAGCAGCTCACAGCCATCGAACACTGAAGCTTTCTTT	CASSSQPSNTEAFF
TRBV4-1	TRBJ2-7	-	TRBD1	TGCGCCAGCAGCCCCTGGACAGGGCAAAAGTACGAGCAGTACTTC	CASSPWTGQKYEQYF
TRBV28	TRBJ1-5	-	-	TGTGCCAGCAGACAGGTGTATCAGCCCCAGCATTTT	CASRQVYQPQHF
TRBV3-1/TRBV3-2	TRBJ2-3	-	TRBD2	TGTGCCAGCAGCCAGATGGCGTTAGCGGGAGGAGGGACAGATACGCAGTATTTT	CASSQMALAGGGTDTQYF
TRBV2	TRBJ2-5	-	TRBD1	TGTGCCACTACGGGACAGGGCAAGACCCAGTACTTC	CATTGQGKTQYF
TRBV30	TRBJ1-1	-	TRBD1	TGTGCCTGGAGGGACAGGTGGTCCGACACTGAAGCTTTCTTT	CAWRDRWSDTEAFF
TRBV24-1	TRBJ2-3	-	-	TGTGCCACCAGTGATTTGCGGGGATGGACGCAGTATTTT	CATSDLRGWTQYF